The present TCR beta chain was sequenced within a study of T cells in Graves' hyperthyroidism and ophthalmopathy. The germline CDR1 and CDR2 sequences are SEHNR and FQNEAQ (reference sequence). This CDR3 is 14 amino acids long. The germline V and J ends were trimmed by 5 bases and 2 bases, with 9 bases remaining between them. Based on clinical symptoms, serum thyroxine and TRAb, thyroid ultrasound and orbital computed tomography, diagnoses were reached. Amplification yielded TCR beta CDR3 regions, with RNA transcripts as the source. The TCR CDR3 first-round RT-PCR relied on the HTBI primer set. TCRdb re-analysed the multiplex PCR reads in MiXCR, keeping a single row per CDR3 protein. The profile shows around 300,000 distinct CDR3 sequences, roughly an eighth of them singletons. This clonotype was detected only a few times.

Sequencing was carried out using blood. This chain connects TRBV7-9 to TRBJ2-2; D is uncertain. The TCR originated in a middle-aged woman with Graves' ophthalmopathy. The CDR3 bases are TGTGCCAGCAGCCCCCCCGGTAACACCGGGGAGCTGTTTTTT. Protein sequence: CASSPPGNTGELFF.